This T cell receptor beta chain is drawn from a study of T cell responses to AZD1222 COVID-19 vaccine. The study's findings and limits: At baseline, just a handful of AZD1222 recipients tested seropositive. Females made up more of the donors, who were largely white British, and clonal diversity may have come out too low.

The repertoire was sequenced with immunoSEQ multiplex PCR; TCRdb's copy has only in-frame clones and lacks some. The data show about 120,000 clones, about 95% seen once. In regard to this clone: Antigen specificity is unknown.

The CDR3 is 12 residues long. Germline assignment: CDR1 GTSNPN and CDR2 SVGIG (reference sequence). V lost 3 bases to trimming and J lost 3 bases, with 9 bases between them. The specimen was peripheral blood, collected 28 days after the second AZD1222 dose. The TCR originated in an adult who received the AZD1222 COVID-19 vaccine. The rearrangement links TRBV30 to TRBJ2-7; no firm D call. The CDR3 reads CAWSPRVYEQYF. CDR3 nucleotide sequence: TGTGCCTGGAGCCCAAGAGTCTACGAGCAGTACTTC.